This T cell receptor beta chain was sequenced for a study of T cells in narcolepsy. Study-wide findings and caveats: Autoreactive HCRT-specific and TRIB2-specific clonotypes were marked in same-patient CSF-versus-blood CD4+ comparisons.

Unmatched junction bases numbered 8, after V lost 4 bases and J lost 5 bases. The CDR3 sequence is 15 residues long. Germline V CDR1 and CDR2: SNHLY, FYNNEI. The assay was immunoSEQ multiplex PCR, and TCRdb's table has in-frame clones only and misses some. The data hold 25,000 to 35,000 clones, with roughly four fifths observed a single time. This clone occurred once. Its antigen is unknown. The V and J genes are TRBV2 and TRBJ2-3; 8 bases fit TRBD1. The TCR comes from a human donor with narcolepsy. Sequencing used CD45RA- memory CD4+ T cells from PBMCs. CDR3 bases: TGTGCCAGCAGTGGACAGGGGTTAACAGGAGATACGCAGTATTTT. Protein product: CASSGQGLTGDTQYF. Supplemented by reference TRBV2 and TRBJ2-3, the full variable domain reads EPEVTQTPSHQVTQMGQEVILRCVPISNHLYFYWYRQILGQKVEFLVSFYNNEISEKSEIFDDQFSVERPDGSNFTLKIRSTKLEDSAMYFCASSGQGLTGDTQYFGPGTRLTVL.